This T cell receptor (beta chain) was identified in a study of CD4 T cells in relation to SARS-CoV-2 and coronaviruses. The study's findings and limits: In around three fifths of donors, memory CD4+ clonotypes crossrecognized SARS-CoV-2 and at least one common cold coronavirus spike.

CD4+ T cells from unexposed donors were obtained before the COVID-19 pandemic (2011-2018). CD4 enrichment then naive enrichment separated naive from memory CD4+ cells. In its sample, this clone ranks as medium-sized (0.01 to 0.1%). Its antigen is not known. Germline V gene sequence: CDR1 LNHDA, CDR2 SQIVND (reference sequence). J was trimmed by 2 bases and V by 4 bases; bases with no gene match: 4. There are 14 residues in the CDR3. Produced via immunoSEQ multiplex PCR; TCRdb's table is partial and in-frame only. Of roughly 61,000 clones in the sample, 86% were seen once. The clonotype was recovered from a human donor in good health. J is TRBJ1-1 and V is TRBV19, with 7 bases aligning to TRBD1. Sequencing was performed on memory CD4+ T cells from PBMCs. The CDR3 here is CASSRDRSNTEAFF. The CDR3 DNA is TGTGCCAGTAGTAGGGACAGATCAAACACTGAAGCTTTCTTT. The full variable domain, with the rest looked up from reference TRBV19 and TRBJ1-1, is DGGITQSPKYLFRKEGQNVTLSCEQNLNHDAMYWYRQDPGQGLRLIYYSQIVNDFQKGDIAEGYSVSREKKESFPLTVTSAQKNPTAFYLCASSRDRSNTEAFFGQGTRLTVV.